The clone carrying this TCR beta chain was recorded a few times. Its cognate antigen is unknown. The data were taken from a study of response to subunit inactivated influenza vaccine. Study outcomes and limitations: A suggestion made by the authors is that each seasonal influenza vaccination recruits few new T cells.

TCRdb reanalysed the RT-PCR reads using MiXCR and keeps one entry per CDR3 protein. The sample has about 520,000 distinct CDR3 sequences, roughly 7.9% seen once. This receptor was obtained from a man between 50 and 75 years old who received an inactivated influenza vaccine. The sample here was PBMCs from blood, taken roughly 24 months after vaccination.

Here the CDR3 reads CAWGGGDYEQYF. CDR3 nucleotide sequence: TGTGCCTGGGGGGGCGGGGACTACGAGCAGTACTTC. The rearrangement joins TRBV30 to TRBJ2-7; D tentatively reads TRBD1 or TRBD2 (6 bases each). CDR1 is GTSNPN, CDR2 SVGIG, per germline (reference sequence). V lost 5 bases to trimming and J lost 3 bases, with 11 bases between them. CDR3 size: 12 residues.